This TCR beta chain was sequenced during a study of molecular identifiers for immune sequencing clone quantification. This clonotype has a count of ten or more. TCRdb fed the PCR reads into MiXCR, producing one record per CDR3 protein. The sample carries around 480,000 distinct CDR3 sequences, roughly a fifth recorded once. Germline values: CDR1 SGHDT, CDR2 YYEEEE. This CDR3 is built from 13 residues. The germline V and J ends were trimmed by 8 bases and 2 bases, with 14 bases remaining between them. Sorted naive CD8 T cells were those defined as CD8+CD4-CCR7+CD45RA+. This receptor was obtained from a human donor in good health. Some libraries in this study had Jurkat cell RNA spiked in. Sequencing used naive CD8+ T cells from blood, with Jurkat cell RNA spiked in. The subset here: FACS-sorted CD8+CD4-CCR7+CD45RA+ naive T cells. The chain couples TRBV5-6 to TRBJ2-7, with a weak D call TRBD1 (6 bases). The CDR3, as DNA: TGTGCCAGTGGTACAGGGCTACCCTACGAGCAGTACTTC. It encodes CASGTGLPYEQYF. Together with reference TRBV5-6 and TRBJ2-7, the CDR3 gives the full variable domain: DAGVTQSPTHLIKTRGQQVTLRCSPKSGHDTVSWYQQALGQGPQFIFQYYEEEERQRGNFPDRFSGHQFPNYSSELNVNALLLGDSALYLCASGTGLPYEQYFGPGTRLTVT.